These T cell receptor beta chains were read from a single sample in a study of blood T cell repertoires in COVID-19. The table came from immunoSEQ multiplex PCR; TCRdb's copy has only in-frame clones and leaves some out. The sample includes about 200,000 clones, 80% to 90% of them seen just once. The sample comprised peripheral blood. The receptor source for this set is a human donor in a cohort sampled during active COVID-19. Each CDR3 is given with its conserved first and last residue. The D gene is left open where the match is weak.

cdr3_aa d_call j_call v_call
CASSGQGRSTDTQYF TRBD1 TRBJ2-3 TRBV18
CASSLSGDTEAFF . TRBJ1-1 TRBV5-1
CAISETSGYSEQYF TRBD2 TRBJ2-7 TRBV10-3
CATGQNSNQPQHF . TRBJ1-5 TRBV19
CASSLSGNEQFF TRBD2 TRBJ2-1 TRBV11-2
CATSDFGSSGSGNEQFF TRBD2 TRBJ2-1 TRBV24-1
CASRSGDEQFF . TRBJ2-1 TRBV19
CASSLAGGGSGNTIYF . TRBJ1-3 TRBV4-2
CASSIGGLAGPKNNEQFF TRBD2 TRBJ2-1 TRBV19
CASSRTGTGDLSSYNEQFF TRBD1 TRBJ2-1 TRBV3-1/TRBV3-2
CASSDVNEQFF . TRBJ2-1 TRBV25-1
CASLGHGGQPQHF . TRBJ1-5 TRBV6-6
CAWGAGIGSWTF . TRBJ1-2 TRBV30
CASREVWRASAEAFF . TRBJ1-1 TRBV5-5
CSVVPLDRGRNTEAFF TRBD1 TRBJ1-1 TRBV29-1
CASSLVAAGEQYF . TRBJ2-7 TRBV27
CASSLPGQGAHSPLHF TRBD1 TRBJ1-6 TRBV28
CASSLALNQPQHF . TRBJ1-5 TRBV12-3/TRBV12-4
CASSKNRVDTGTGDTDTQYF . TRBJ2-3 TRBV21-1
CASRRTSDYNEQFF TRBD2 TRBJ2-1 TRBV5-1
CASSPLAGGYNEQFF TRBD2 TRBJ2-1 TRBV11-2
CASSSGTSGVDEQYF . TRBJ2-7 TRBV21-1
CASNVQGLNEKLFF . TRBJ1-4 TRBV28